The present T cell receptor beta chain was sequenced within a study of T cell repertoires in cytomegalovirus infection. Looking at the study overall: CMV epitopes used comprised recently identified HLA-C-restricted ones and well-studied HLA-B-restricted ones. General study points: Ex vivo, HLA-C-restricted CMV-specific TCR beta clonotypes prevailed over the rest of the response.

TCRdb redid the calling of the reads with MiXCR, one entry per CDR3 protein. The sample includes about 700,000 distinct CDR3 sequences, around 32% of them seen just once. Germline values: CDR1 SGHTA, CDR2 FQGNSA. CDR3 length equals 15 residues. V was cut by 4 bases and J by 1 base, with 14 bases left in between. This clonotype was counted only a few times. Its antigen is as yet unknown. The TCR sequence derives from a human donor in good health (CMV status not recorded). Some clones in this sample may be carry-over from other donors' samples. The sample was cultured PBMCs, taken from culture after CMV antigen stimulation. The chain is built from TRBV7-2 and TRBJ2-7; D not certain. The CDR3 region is CASSSILGWSYEQYF. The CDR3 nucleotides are TGTGCCAGCAGCTCCATCCTCGGGTGGTCCTACGAGCAGTACTTC.